This T cell receptor (beta chain) was recorded in a study of T-cell reconstitution after alpha-beta-depleted transplantation in children. This clonotype was counted many times. Unique molecular identifiers were used to barcode this TCRbeta library. TCRdb reanalysed the PCR reads using MiXCR and keeps one entry per CDR3 protein. The sample contains almost 400,000 distinct CDR3 sequences, over 20% of which appear only once. The CDR3 totals 13 residues. V was clipped by 4 bases and J by 3 bases; unmatched bases: 2. From germline, CDR1 is SQVTM and CDR2 ANQGSEA. The source material was PBMCs from the stem cell graft donor, sampled from the stem cell graft. The chain is built from TRBV29-1 and TRBJ2-7, with 11 bases fitting TRBD1. This TCR came from a human donor who donated a stem cell graft to a child with acute myeloid leukemia. This chain's CDR3 is CSVAGTGGYEQYF. The DNA for the CDR3 is TGCAGCGTTGCCGGGACAGGGGGCTACGAGCAGTACTTC.